The 26 T cell receptor beta chains below come from one sample, sequenced in a study of T cell repertoires in cytomegalovirus infection. No antigen has been identified for these receptors. MiXCR was run by TCRdb on the reads, yielding one entry per CDR3 protein. This sample carries 110,000 or so distinct CDR3 sequences, more than 30% of them seen once, and the ten largest clones take more than 35%. Sequences were derived from CD8+ T cells from cultured PBMCs, sampled from culture after CMV antigen stimulation. The receptors were gathered from a human donor in good health (CMV status not recorded). Some clones in this sample may be carry-over from other donors' samples.

This clonotype has just a few counts. This rearrangement joins TRBV5-4 to TRBJ2-2; TRBD1 agrees at 9 bases. Looked up from germline, CDR1 is SGHNT and CDR2 is YYREEE (reference sequence). The CDR3 extends over 15 amino acids. Trimming at V came to 5 bases and at J to 4 bases, leaving 6 bases not matched to a gene. DNA of the CDR3: TGTGCCAGCAGTCAGGGACAGGGTGTCACCGGGGAGCTGTTTTTT. Amino acid sequence: CASSQGQGVTGELFF.

Comment on this clonotype: Sequence at one end of the junction differs from germline and may be a read error. This sequence joins TRBV5-1 and TRBJ2-7; TRBD1 might be the D (5 bases). The CDR3 covers 13 residues. CDR1 is SGHRS, CDR2 YFSETQ, per germline. The CDR3: CASSSQTAYEQYF. CDR3 nucleotide sequence: TGTGCCAGCAGCTCCCAGACAGCCTACGAGCAGTACTTC.

The genes are TRBV20-1 and TRBJ2-6; 12 positions agree with TRBD1. Losses at the gene ends were 6 bases for V and 3 bases for J; bases not matched to a gene: 15. The germline CDR1 and CDR2 sequences are DFQATT and SNEGSKA (reference sequence). This CDR3 region has 19 residues. The chain's CDR3 is CSAPQPRDRGRYGANVLTF. The CDR3 nucleotides are TGCAGTGCACCGCAGCCCCGGGACAGGGGGCGTTATGGGGCCAACGTCCTGACTTTC.

The chain uses TRBV7-9 and TRBJ2-3; D is unclear. The CDR3 extends over 15 amino acids. Germline V lookup: CDR1 SEHNR, CDR2 FQNEAQ (reference sequence). The V and J ends lost 5 bases and 1 base respectively, with 13 bases between them. This CDR3 is CASSRSSLRTDTQYF. The DNA of the CDR3 is TGTGCCAGCAGCCGAAGTAGCCTCCGCACAGATACGCAGTATTTT.

The rearrangement joins TRBV2 to TRBJ1-6; no definite D call. CDR3 length equals 13 residues. V was cut by 4 bases and J by 13 bases, with 14 bases left in between. From germline, CDR1 is SNHLY and CDR2 FYNNEI. The CDR3 is CASSAPPPDPLHF. DNA for the CDR3: TGTGCCAGCAGTGCTCCTCCCCCGGATCCCCTCCACTTT.

The rearrangement uses TRBV7-9 and TRBJ2-3; 8 nucleotides match TRBD2. CDR3 length: 16 residues. Germline assignment: CDR1 SEHNR and CDR2 FQNEAQ (reference sequence). Trimming removed 5 bases from V and 1 base from J; junction bases left unmatched: 8. CDR3 in amino acids: CASSRDRRGGTDTQYF. The CDR3 DNA reads TGTGCCAGCAGCCGCGACCGGCGGGGGGGCACAGATACGCAGTATTTT. Based on the CDR3 plus reference TRBV7-9 and TRBJ2-3, the full variable domain is DTGVSQNPRHKITKRGQNVTFRCDPISEHNRLYWYRQTLGQGPEFLTYFQNEAQLEKSRLLSDRFSAERPKGSFSTLEIQRTEQGDSAMYLCASSRDRRGGTDTQYFGPGTRLTVL.

This clonotype was picked up a small number of times. CDR3 protein: CASEGKFPNQPQHF. CDR3 DNA sequence: TGTGCCAGCGAGGGAAAATTCCCAAATCAGCCCCAGCATTTT. V is TRBV2 and J is TRBJ1-5; D not certain. Germline lookup yields CDR1 SNHLY and CDR2 FYNNEI. The CDR3 contains 14 residues. V gave up 8 bases and J gave up 4 bases, with 15 bases separating them. The whole variable domain, filled in from reference TRBV2 and TRBJ1-5, reads EPEVTQTPSHQVTQMGQEVILRCVPISNHLYFYWYRQILGQKVEFLVSFYNNEISEKSEIFDDQFSVERPDGSNFTLKIRSTKLEDSAMYFCASEGKFPNQPQHFGDGTRLSIL.

This clonotype appeared many times. The rearrangement uses TRBV4-2 and TRBJ1-2; no firm D call. The V gene's germline CDR1 is LGHNA and CDR2 YNFKEQ. V shed 0 bases and J shed 4 bases, with 18 bases lying between them. The CDR3 spans 17 residues. The CDR3 DNA reads as TGTGCCAGCAGCCAAGATAAGGTGGGGTCAGCCTTCTATGGCTACACCTTC. This encodes CASSQDKVGSAFYGYTF.

The chain joins TRBV4-1 to TRBJ2-3, with D tentatively TRBD2 (6 bases). V shed 3 bases and J shed 5 bases, with 18 bases lying between them. Germline CDR1 is MGHRA and CDR2 is YSYEKL. The CDR3 has 16 residues. DNA of the CDR3: TGCGCCAGCAGCCATGCGGGCCAGGGAGCGGGAGATACGCAGTATTTT. Translation: CASSHAGQGAGDTQYF.

The chain uses TRBV6-2 or TRBV6-3 and TRBJ1-1, with a possible D match to TRBD1 (5 bases). Trimming took off 6 bases at V and 4 bases at J, with 15 bases between the two ends. The germline V gene has CDR1 MNHEY and CDR2 SVGEGT. The CDR3 contains 14 residues. CDR3 loop: CASRGMDIRTEAFF. The CDR3 bases are TGTGCCAGCAGGGGGATGGACATTCGCACTGAAGCTTTCTTT.

The rearrangement links TRBV7-3 to TRBJ2-1; no clear D. Germline CDR1 reads SGHTA; CDR2 reads FQGTGA. The V end lost 5 bases, the J end lost 5 bases, and 10 bases lay between the germline ends. The CDR3 has 13 amino acids. The CDR3 here is CASSPAVHNEQFF. CDR3 DNA: TGTGCCAGCAGCCCCGCTGTCCACAATGAGCAGTTCTTC.

The chain joins TRBV5-5 to TRBJ1-5; TRBD1 is a possible D gene (6 bases). CDR3 size: 16 residues. Germline V gene lookup returns CDR1 SGHKS and CDR2 YYEKEE (reference sequence). Trimming stripped 4 bases from V and 0 bases from J, with 14 bases between. For the CDR3, the DNA is TGTGCCAGCAGCCCGCAGGGGTCTTATAGCAATCAGCCCCAGCATTTT. Its translation: CASSPQGSYSNQPQHF.

This clonotype was seen only a few times. This rearrangement joins TRBV11-2 to TRBJ2-3, with 10 bases identical to TRBD2. V lost 4 bases, J lost 3 bases, and 10 bases stayed unmatched. Germline V gene lookup returns CDR1 SGHAT and CDR2 FQNNGV. The CDR3 sequence is 17 residues long. In nucleotides, the CDR3 is TGTGCCAGCAGCTCTCGGGGTAGCGGGGGGCCAACAGATACGCAGTATTTT. Its translation: CASSSRGSGGPTDTQYF.

This sequence joins TRBV12-3 or TRBV12-4 and TRBJ1-5; 7 nucleotides align to TRBD1. The V segment lost 8 bases and the J segment 5 bases; nucleotides outside the gene matches: 9. This CDR3 region has 14 residues. The CDR3 loop is CASRPGGGHQPQHF. The CDR3 DNA is TGTGCCAGCCGCCCAGGGGGGGGCCATCAGCCCCAGCATTTT.

This clonotype was seen at least ten times. The genes are TRBV6-1 and TRBJ1-6; no definite D call. The CDR3 has 14 amino acids. The V end was cut by 5 bases, the J end by 14 bases, with 19 bases between. Germline V CDR1 and CDR2: MNHNS, SASEGT. The CDR3 reads CASSSWPTTVALHF. DNA of the CDR3: TGTGCCAGCAGTTCATGGCCCACCACTGTTGCCCTCCACTTT.

This clonotype was counted only a few times. This rearrangement joins TRBV3-1 to TRBJ1-5, with a possible D match to TRBD1 (5 bases). The CDR3 totals 15 residues. Looked up from germline, CDR1 is LGHDT and CDR2 is YNNKEL (reference sequence). V dropped 0 bases and J dropped 3 bases, with 9 bases sitting between them. The CDR3 here is CASSQDWGLNQPQHF. The CDR3 DNA follows: TGTGCCAGCAGCCAAGACTGGGGCCTCAATCAGCCCCAGCATTTT.

The rearrangement uses TRBV27 and TRBJ2-7; D perhaps matches TRBD2 (5 bases). V was shortened by 8 bases and J by 5 bases, with 16 bases between the two germline ends. CDR3 length equals 13 residues. Per the germline V gene, CDR1 is MNHEY and CDR2 is SMNVEV (reference sequence). The CDR3 here is CASPGEREHEQYF. CDR3 bases: TGTGCCAGCCCCGGTGAGAGGGAGCACGAGCAGTACTTC.

This clonotype was detected only a few times. The V call is TRBV4-3, the J call TRBJ2-3; TRBD1 aligns across 7 bases. J was trimmed by 1 base and V by 1 base; bases with no gene match: 11. CDR3 size: 18 residues. Germline V gene sequence: CDR1 LGHNA, CDR2 YSLEER. CDR3 sequence: CASSQAIYRGLGTDTQYF. The CDR3 DNA is TGCGCCAGCAGCCAAGCAATCTACAGGGGCTTAGGCACAGATACGCAGTATTTT.

This clonotype was observed at least ten times. This chain joins TRBV11-3 and TRBJ2-3, with 8 bases fitting TRBD1. Trimming removed 4 bases from V and 7 bases from J; junction bases left unmatched: 13. Germline assignment: CDR1 SGHNT and CDR2 YENEEA. The CDR3 has 16 residues. CDR3 DNA sequence: TGTGCCAGCAGCTCATGGACAGGGCCTACTGGGAATACGCAGTATTTT. Translating gives CASSSWTGPTGNTQYF.

This clonotype has more than one count but fewer than ten. The V gene is TRBV6-2 or TRBV6-3, the J gene TRBJ2-5, with D possibly matching TRBD2 (5 bases). Germline V gene lookup returns CDR1 MNHEY and CDR2 SVGEGT. V gave up 0 bases and J gave up 1 base, with 9 bases separating them. This CDR3 has 15 amino acids. The CDR3 spells CASSYSAGLQETQYF. The CDR3 DNA reads TGTGCCAGCAGTTACTCCGCAGGACTCCAAGAGACCCAGTACTTC.

This clonotype has just one count. This chain connects TRBV7-6 to TRBJ2-2; TRBD2 agrees at 14 bases. The germline V gene encodes CDR1 SGHVS and CDR2 FNYEAQ. The CDR3 has 18 residues. The V and J ends lost 4 bases and 1 base, in that order; junction bases with no gene match: 5. CDR3 coding DNA: TGTGCCAGCAGCTCGGGACTAGCGGGGGTTGAGAACACCGGGGAGCTGTTTTTT. This translates into CASSSGLAGVENTGELFF.

The CDR3 DNA sequence: TGTGCCAGCAGCCCAGACACGGACGGGAACACTGAAGCTTTCTTT. Its protein product is CASSPDTDGNTEAFF. V usage is TRBV12-3 or TRBV12-4 and J usage is TRBJ1-1; D call uncertain. Trimming took 6 bases from V and 1 from J, leaving 15 bases between them. The CDR3 runs 15 residues.

The rearrangement uses TRBV5-1 and TRBJ2-7; D possibly matches TRBD1 or TRBD2 (5 bases each). This CDR3 contains 14 residues. Trimming took off 4 bases at V and 4 bases at J, with 15 bases between the two ends. Germline V lookup: CDR1 SGHRS, CDR2 YFSETQ. The chain's CDR3 is CASSPGDLIYEQYF. The CDR3 DNA reads as TGCGCCAGCAGCCCCGGGGACCTCATATACGAGCAGTACTTC. The full variable domain, with the rest looked up from reference TRBV5-1 and TRBJ2-7, is KAGVTQTPRYLIKTRGQQVTLSCSPISGHRSVSWYQQTPGQGLQFLFEYFSETQRNKGNFPGRFSGRQFSNSRSEMNVSTLELGDSALYLCASSPGDLIYEQYFGPGTRLTVT.

The chain carries TRBV6-1 and TRBJ2-7; the match to TRBD2 covers 10 bases. The ends lost 3 bases at V and 1 base at J; junction bases unmatched: 9. Germline CDR1 is MNHNS and CDR2 is SASEGT. This CDR3 comprises 17 residues. CDR3 sequence reads: CASSEIFASGRSYEQYF. The CDR3 DNA is TGTGCCAGCAGTGAGATCTTCGCTAGCGGGAGATCCTACGAGCAGTACTTC.

This clonotype was counted only a few times. V is TRBV6-6 and J is TRBJ2-6; D is ambiguous. This CDR3 has 15 residues. From germline, CDR1 is MNHNY and CDR2 SVGAGI (reference sequence). V lost 2 bases, J lost 0 bases, and 5 bases lay in between. DNA for the CDR3: TGTGCCAGCAGTTACATAGACTCTGGGGCCAACGTCCTGACTTTC. Translated, it gives CASSYIDSGANVLTF.

This chain uses TRBV7-2 with TRBJ1-5; no firm D call. V was pared by 2 bases and J by 4 bases, with 18 bases between. The CDR3 runs to 17 residues. Per the germline V gene, CDR1 is SGHTA and CDR2 is FQGNSA. The CDR3 DNA reads TGTGCCAGCAGCTTATCGGGAGGATCCCCGCCGAATCAGCCCCAGCATTTT. This sequence encodes CASSLSGGSPPNQPQHF. The whole variable domain, filled in from reference TRBV7-2 and TRBJ1-5, reads GAGVSQSPSNKVTEKGKDVELRCDPISGHTALYWYRQSLGQGLEFLIYFQGNSAPDKSGLPSDRFSAERTGGSVSTLTIQRTQQEDSAVYLCASSLSGGSPPNQPQHFGDGTRLSIL.